A selection of T cell receptor beta chains follows, all from one sample in a study of cytomegalovirus exposure and HLA in healthy donors. Method: immunoSEQ multiplex PCR; TCRdb's copy keeps in-frame clones and lacks some. The table shows tens of thousands of clones, with about four fifths occurring only once. Specimen: PBMCs. The receptors derive from a man in his late teens or twenties in good health and CMV-seronegative. The CDR3 runs from the conserved cysteine through the conserved F or W. Each record gives: CDR3 protein, CDR3 DNA, D gene, J gene, V gene, clone size. D genes are given only for firm matches. Clone size appears in some rows only: once, few, many, or a class for an expanded clone.

CDR3aa: CASSQGAHEQFF; CDR3nt: TGCGCCAGCAGCCAAGGGGCGCATGAGCAGTTCTTC; d_gene: -; j_gene: TRBJ2-1; v_gene: TRBV4-1; abundance: -
CDR3aa: CATDRAATEAFF; CDR3nt: TGTGCCACTGACAGGGCGGCCACTGAAGCTTTCTTT; d_gene: TRBD1; j_gene: TRBJ1-1; v_gene: TRBV6-5; abundance: -
CDR3aa: CASKNTEAFF; CDR3nt: TGTGCCAGCAAGAACACTGAAGCTTTCTTT; d_gene: -; j_gene: TRBJ1-1; v_gene: TRBV19; abundance: -
CDR3aa: CASSPTGIRPDTQYF; CDR3nt: TGTGCCAGCAGCCCCACCGGGATCAGACCAGATACGCAGTATTTT; d_gene: -; j_gene: TRBJ2-3; v_gene: TRBV7-2; abundance: -
CDR3aa: CASSSPGQGTSPLHF; CDR3nt: TGTGCCAGCAGTTCCCCGGGACAGGGGACTTCACCCCTCCACTTT; d_gene: TRBD1; j_gene: TRBJ1-6; v_gene: TRBV28; abundance: -
CDR3aa: CASRPPGFRTGELFF; CDR3nt: TGTGCCAGCAGACCCCCCGGGTTTCGGACCGGGGAGCTGTTTTTT; d_gene: -; j_gene: TRBJ2-2; v_gene: TRBV6-1; abundance: -
CDR3aa: CSVEEAGTGLGEQFF; CDR3nt: TGCAGCGTTGAAGAAGCCGGGACAGGGCTGGGTGAGCAGTTCTTC; d_gene: TRBD1; j_gene: TRBJ2-1; v_gene: TRBV29-1; abundance: -
CDR3aa: CASSTGQSLSNYGYTF; CDR3nt: TGTGCCAGCAGCACTGGACAGAGTCTATCGAACTATGGCTACACCTTC; d_gene: -; j_gene: TRBJ1-2; v_gene: TRBV5-8; abundance: few
CDR3aa: CASSSQGPSNYGYTF; CDR3nt: TGTGCCAGCAGTTCCCAGGGCCCCTCTAACTATGGCTACACCTTC; d_gene: -; j_gene: TRBJ1-2; v_gene: TRBV6-6; abundance: -
CDR3aa: CASSPGQPNTEAFF; CDR3nt: TGCGCCAGCAGCCCGGGACAGCCGAACACTGAAGCTTTCTTT; d_gene: TRBD1; j_gene: TRBJ1-1; v_gene: TRBV4-1; abundance: -
CDR3aa: CASSLDRNTEAFF; CDR3nt: TGTGCCAGCAGCTTAGACAGGAACACTGAAGCTTTCTTT; d_gene: -; j_gene: TRBJ1-1; v_gene: TRBV7-8; abundance: -
CDR3aa: CASSFWGLAGAPGYNEQFF; CDR3nt: TGTGCCAGCAGTTTTTGGGGACTAGCGGGGGCTCCAGGGTACAATGAGCAGTTCTTC; d_gene: TRBD2; j_gene: TRBJ2-1; v_gene: TRBV28; abundance: -
CDR3aa: CASSPLSASGISYEQYF; CDR3nt: TGTGCCAGCAGCCCCCTGTCGGCTAGCGGGATCTCCTACGAGCAGTACTTC; d_gene: TRBD2; j_gene: TRBJ2-7; v_gene: TRBV4-2; abundance: -
CDR3aa: CASSPSPSMRVYTF; CDR3nt: TGTGCCAGCAGCCCCTCACCGAGTATGCGGGTTTACACCTTC; d_gene: -; j_gene: TRBJ1-2; v_gene: TRBV7-3; abundance: -